One and the same sample provided the 8 T cell receptor beta chains below, sequenced in a study of T cell repertoires and Cas9 in healthy adults. This table comes from immunoSEQ multiplex PCR, and its TCRdb copy is limited to in-frame clones, with some not included. The sample shows 11,000 to 15,000 clones, about 91% of them seen only once. The sample comprised Tregs (CD4+, CD25+, CD127-, CD137-, CD154-) from PBMCs; culture status not recorded. Source of these receptors: a human donor in good health.

This chain connects TRBV9 to TRBJ2-1, with D perhaps TRBD2 (6 bases). The V end was cut by 2 bases, the J end by 7 bases, with 10 bases between. This CDR3 is built from 13 residues. Per germline, CDR1 SGDLS and CDR2 YYNGEE. DNA for the CDR3: TGTGCCAGCAGCGTGGGGGGTCAGAATGAGCAGTTCTTC. It encodes CASSVGGQNEQFF.

The chain joins TRBV28 to TRBJ1-1; D remains ambiguous. CDR3 length: 11 amino acids. Per germline, CDR1 MDHEN and CDR2 SYDVKM. V gave up 4 bases and J gave up 10 bases, with 10 bases separating them. DNA of the CDR3: TGTGCCAGCAGTTCAAGGCCGGGAGCTTTCTTT. It encodes CASSSRPGAFF.

The V and J genes are TRBV4-3 and TRBJ2-3, with 11 bases matching TRBD2. The germline V gene has CDR1 LGHNA and CDR2 YSLEER. The length of the CDR3 is 16 residues. The V and J ends lost 3 bases and 5 bases, in that order; junction bases with no gene match: 7. For the CDR3, the DNA is TGCGCCAGCAGCCAGAATAGCGGGGGGGGCCAAGATACGCAGTATTTT. Its translation is CASSQNSGGGQDTQYF.

The chain employs TRBV6-6 and TRBJ1-1, with no clear D. The germline V and J ends were trimmed by 1 base and 5 bases, with 5 bases remaining between them. Germline V gene lookup returns CDR1 MNHNY and CDR2 SVGAGI (reference sequence). The CDR3 has 12 amino acids. CDR3: CASSYLWTEAFF. The CDR3 bases are TGTGCCAGCAGTTACTTGTGGACTGAAGCTTTCTTT.

The gene calls are TRBV6-1 and TRBJ1-2, with a weak D call TRBD1 (5 bases). The germline V gene has CDR1 MNHNS and CDR2 SASEGT. The length of the CDR3 is 13 residues. V shed 1 base and J shed 4 bases, with 7 bases lying between them. CDR3 region: CASSEGQPYGYTF. Here the CDR3 DNA reads TGTGCCAGCAGTGAAGGACAGCCCTATGGCTACACCTTC.

The genes are TRBV5-1 and TRBJ1-2; unclear D gene. The CDR3 loop spans 13 amino acids. V was shortened by 2 bases and J by 4 bases, with 9 bases between the two germline ends. Germline values: CDR1 SGHRS, CDR2 YFSETQ. The CDR3 loop reads CASSFGQVYGYTF. The CDR3, as DNA: TGCGCCAGCAGCTTTGGGCAGGTCTATGGCTACACCTTC.

The gene calls are TRBV6-6 and TRBJ2-7; 7 bases are a match to TRBD1. The CDR3 length is 12 residues. The V segment lost 10 bases and the J segment 0 bases; nucleotides outside the gene matches: 3. Germline-derived CDR1 and CDR2 are MNHNY and SVGAGI (reference sequence). The CDR3 here is CATDRRSYEQYF. The CDR3 DNA is TGTGCCACGGACAGGCGCTCCTACGAGCAGTACTTC.

The rearrangement uses TRBV13 and TRBJ2-7; D possibly corresponds to TRBD2 (5 bases). Trimming removed 0 bases from V and 0 bases from J, with 9 bases in between. The CDR3 is 15 residues long. Germline values: CDR1 PRHDT, CDR2 FYEKMQ (reference sequence). The CDR3 here is CASSLGGGSSYEQYF. As DNA, the CDR3 is TGTGCCAGCAGCTTAGGAGGTGGGAGCTCCTACGAGCAGTACTTC. The whole variable domain, remainder taken from reference TRBV13 and TRBJ2-7, is AAGVIQSPRHLIKEKRETATLKCYPIPRHDTVYWYQQGPGQDPQFLISFYEKMQSDKGSIPDRFSAQQFSDYHSELNMSSLELGDSALYFCASSLGGGSSYEQYFGPGTRLTVT.